This is a list of T cell receptor beta chains from one sample in a study of blood T cell dynamics during melanoma immunotherapy. Sequenced by immunoSEQ multiplex PCR; TCRdb stores in-frame clones only, minus some. This table holds roughly 10,000 clones, about 80% found once. Source: blood, taken from a patient treated with checkpoint blockade. Receptors originate from a human donor with melanoma. Both conserved end residues are part of each CDR3. Each record gives: J gene, D gene, clone size, V gene, CDR3 protein, CDR3 DNA. The D gene is left open where the match is weak. Rows give clone size only sometimes, using once, few, many, or a class for an expanded clone.

TRBJ1-6 | . | . | TRBV5-1 | CASSLVGGYNSPLHF | TGCGCCAGCAGCTTGGTGGGGGGATATAATTCACCCCTCCACTTT
TRBJ2-1 | . | . | TRBV18 | CASSPPVLNSYNEQFF | TGTGCCAGCTCACCACCGGTTCTGAACTCCTACAATGAGCAGTTCTTC
TRBJ2-3 | . | . | TRBV10-1 | CARLFSDTQYF | TGCGCCAGATTATTTTCAGATACGCAGTATTTT
TRBJ2-7 | . | . | TRBV30 | CAWSVGQGHYEQYF | TGTGCCTGGAGTGTTGGTCAGGGCCACTACGAGCAGTACTTC
TRBJ1-3 | . | . | TRBV18 | CASSPRGSGNTIYF | TGTGCCAGCTCACCGCGGGGATCTGGAAACACCATATATTTT
TRBJ1-4 | . | . | TRBV2 | CASTGVGEKLFF | TGTGCCAGCACCGGGGTGGGTGAAAAACTGTTTTTT
TRBJ1-1 | . | . | TRBV5-1 | CASSWGPENTEAFF | TGCGCCAGCAGCTGGGGACCAGAAAACACTGAAGCTTTCTTT
TRBJ1-6 | . | . | TRBV7-9 | CASRGDIGNSPLHF | TGTGCCAGCAGGGGGGACATAGGAAATTCACCCCTCCACTTT
TRBJ1-1 | . | . | TRBV6-5 | CASSPGGATEAFF | TGTGCCAGCAGTCCCGGTGGTGCCACTGAAGCTTTCTTT
TRBJ1-2 | . | . | TRBV27 | CASSPSRAGYGYTF | TGTGCCAGCAGTCCGTCGAGAGCGGGGTATGGCTACACCTTC
TRBJ1-5 | TRBD1 | . | TRBV15 | CATSRGGTGRGSNQPQHF | TGTGCCACCAGCAGAGGGGGGACAGGGAGGGGTAGCAATCAGCCCCAGCATTTT
TRBJ2-5 | . | . | TRBV19 | CASSKVSGWETQYF | TGTGCCAGTAGTAAGGTATCAGGGTGGGAGACCCAGTACTTC
TRBJ1-2 | TRBD1 | . | TRBV7-9 | CASSVGQGYGYTF | TGTGCCAGCAGCGTCGGACAGGGCTATGGCTACACCTTC
TRBJ2-1 | . | . | TRBV29-1 | CSVDPDSGEQFF | TGCAGCGTTGACCCCGACAGCGGCGAGCAGTTCTTC
TRBJ2-7 | TRBD2 | . | TRBV30 | CAWSSGGSYEQYF | TGTGCCTGGAGTAGCGGGGGCTCGTACGAGCAGTACTTC
TRBJ1-1 | . | few | TRBV6-5 | CASSYSFRRATEAFF | TGTGCCAGCAGTTACTCGTTTAGACGAGCCACTGAAGCTTTCTTT
TRBJ2-7 | TRBD1 | . | TRBV9 | CASSVAQGAPYEQYF | TGTGCCAGCAGCGTGGCACAGGGGGCTCCCTACGAGCAGTACTTC
TRBJ2-7 | . | . | TRBV28 | CASSSGQDYEQYF | TGTGCCAGCAGTTCCGGACAAGACTACGAGCAGTACTTC
TRBJ2-2 | TRBD2 | few | TRBV7-9 | CASSLDLAGETGELFF | TGTGCCAGCAGCTTAGACCTAGCGGGGGAGACCGGGGAGCTGTTTTTT
TRBJ2-3 | . | . | TRBV11-3 | CASSSGRGTDTQYF | TGTGCCAGCAGCTCCGGACGCGGGACAGATACGCAGTATTTT
TRBJ2-1 | . | once | TRBV14 | CASSQDGRYNEQFF | TGTGCCAGCAGCCAAGATGGTCGTTACAATGAGCAGTTCTTC
TRBJ2-3 | . | once | TRBV5-1 | CASSIRETRFSTDTQYF | TGCGCCAGCAGCATACGAGAGACTAGATTTTCCACAGATACGCAGTATTTT